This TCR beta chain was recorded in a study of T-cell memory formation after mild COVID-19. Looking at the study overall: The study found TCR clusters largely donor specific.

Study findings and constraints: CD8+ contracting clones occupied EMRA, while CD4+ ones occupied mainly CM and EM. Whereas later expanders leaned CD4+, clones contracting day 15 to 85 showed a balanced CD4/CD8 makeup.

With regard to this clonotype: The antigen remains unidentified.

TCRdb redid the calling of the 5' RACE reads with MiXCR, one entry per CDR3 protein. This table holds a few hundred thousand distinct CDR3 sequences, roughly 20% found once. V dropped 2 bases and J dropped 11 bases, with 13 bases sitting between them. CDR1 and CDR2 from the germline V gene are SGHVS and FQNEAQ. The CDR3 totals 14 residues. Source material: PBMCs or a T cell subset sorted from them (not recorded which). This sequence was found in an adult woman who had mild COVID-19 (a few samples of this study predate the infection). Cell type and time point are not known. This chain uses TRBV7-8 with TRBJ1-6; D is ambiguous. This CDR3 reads CASSLMTSSPPLHF. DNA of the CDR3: TGTGCCAGCAGCTTAATGACCTCAAGCCCACCCCTCCACTTT.